The source of this TCR beta chain is a study of regulatory T cells in long-lasting Graves disease. Study as a whole: To qualify as persistent, Graves' disease required over 5 years of antithyroid drugs with positive TSH receptor antibodies. Study-level points and caveats: Comparison showed that persistent patients shared more public clonotypes (2,741) than new patients (around 1,000). TRBV28, TRBJ1-2 and TRBJ2-5 were segments that persistent disease favored.

As to this clonotype: Its antigen is not identified.

Time point here: persistent/refractory GD, antithyroid drugs over 5 years with positive TRAb. With RNA extracted from PBMCs as input, the TCR library was made. The CDR3 is 17 residues long. With V trimmed by 5 bases and J by 5 bases, 10 bases remained unmatched. Germline lookup yields CDR1 SGHRS and CDR2 YFSETQ. Both iRepertoire HTBI primers and Arm-PCR of CDR3 regions were used to build the TCR beta libraries. One entry per CDR3 protein results from TCRdb running MiXCR on the multiplex PCR reads. In the table there are fewer than 450,000 distinct CDR3 sequences, under 25% of which are singletons. The receptor was derived from a female donor with Graves disease. J is TRBJ2-2 and V is TRBV5-1; 12 bases map to TRBD2. This specimen consisted of peripheral blood mononuclear cells (PBMCs), obtained when the disease was refractory, from a patient treated with antithyroid drugs. This chain's CDR3 is CASRRTSGTGGTGELFF. The DNA of the CDR3 is TGCGCCAGCAGACGGACTAGCGGGACCGGTGGGACCGGGGAGCTGTTTTTT.